Below are 19 T cell receptor beta chains sequenced from a single sample in a study of T cell repertoires in ileal Crohn's disease. Produced via immunoSEQ multiplex PCR; TCRdb's table is partial and in-frame only. The profile shows roughly 11,000 clones, about 70% of them singletons. What was sequenced was ileal tissue. These receptor sequences come from an adult with Crohn's disease.

The rearrangement joins TRBV19 to TRBJ2-2, with D maybe TRBD2 (6 bases). V lost 5 bases and J 3 bases, leaving 16 bases between the germline ends. This CDR3 region has 16 residues. Germline V lookup: CDR1 LNHDA, CDR2 SQIVND (reference sequence). CDR3 nucleotides: TGTGCCAGTAGTCCCCGGGGGACTCCATACACCGGGGAGCTGTTTTTT. Translation: CASSPRGTPYTGELFF.

V usage is TRBV7-2 and J usage is TRBJ2-7; a possible D gene is TRBD1 (6 bases). Germline V gene lookup returns CDR1 SGHTA and CDR2 FQGNSA. Trimming cost V 7 bases and J 0 bases, with 16 bases left between them. The CDR3 totals 15 residues. CDR3 bases: TGTGCCAGCACCGATCCTCAGGGGTCCTCCTACGAGCAGTACTTC. Amino acid sequence: CASTDPQGSSYEQYF.

The chain combines TRBV11-2 with TRBJ2-1; 9 bases are a match to TRBD1. After removal of 5 bases from V and 6 bases from J, the junction contained 5 bases not matched to a gene. This CDR3 has 14 amino acids. CDR1 SGHAT and CDR2 FQNNGV come from the germline V gene. This chain's CDR3 is CASSRDRDGNEQFF. In DNA, the CDR3 is TGTGCCAGCAGCAGGGACAGGGATGGCAATGAGCAGTTCTTC.

V and J are TRBV18 and TRBJ1-3; 8 nucleotides line up with TRBD1. The germline CDR1 and CDR2 sequences are KGHSH and LQKENI. V was clipped by 0 bases and J by 4 bases; unmatched bases: 5. The CDR3 has 16 residues. CDR3 in DNA: TGTGCCAGCTCACCACCCGCGGCAGGGGGCGGAAACACCATATATTTT. Protein sequence: CASSPPAAGGGNTIYF. The whole variable domain, remainder taken from reference TRBV18 and TRBJ1-3, is NAGVMQNPRHLVRRRGQEARLRCSPMKGHSHVYWYRQLPEEGLKFMVYLQKENIIDESGMPKERFSAEFPKEGPSILRIQQVVRGDSAAYFCASSPPAAGGGNTIYFGEGSWLTVV.

The CDR3 sequence is CSASEGAGKETQYF. As DNA, the CDR3 is TGCAGCGCCTCAGAGGGGGCAGGGAAAGAGACCCAGTACTTC. The chain couples TRBV29-1 to TRBJ2-5; 7 nucleotides agree with TRBD1. V gave up 7 bases and J gave up 3 bases; unmatched junction bases: 11. CDR3 length: 14 amino acids. Germline V CDR1 and CDR2: SQVTM, ANQGSEA.

V is TRBV7-3 and J is TRBJ2-1, with no clear D. V was trimmed by 0 bases and J by 7 bases, leaving 4 bases between them. The CDR3 has 12 residues. Germline V gene data show CDR1 as SGHTA and CDR2 as FQGTGA. CDR3 sequence reads: CASSLTENEQFF. DNA for the CDR3: TGTGCCAGCAGCTTAACAGAGAATGAGCAGTTCTTC.

The chain uses TRBV29-1 and TRBJ1-5, with 7 bases aligning to TRBD1. V shed 6 bases, J shed 0 bases, and the junction held 8 bases outside the gene matches. CDR1 SQVTM and CDR2 ANQGSEA come from the germline V gene. This CDR3 contains 15 residues. CDR3 sequence (DNA): TGCAGCGTCCGAGCCGGGACAGCTAGCAATCAGCCCCAGCATTTT. As protein: CSVRAGTASNQPQHF.

The chain carries TRBV2 and TRBJ1-1, with a weak D call TRBD1 (6 bases). The germline gives CDR1 SNHLY, CDR2 FYNNEI. Trimming left V 5 bases short and J 7 bases short, with 8 bases between. This CDR3 comprises 11 residues. CDR3 region: CASSNRDEAFF. CDR3 nucleotide sequence: TGTGCCAGCAGTAACAGGGATGAAGCTTTCTTT.

The V call is TRBV6-5, the J call TRBJ2-4; 9 nucleotides align to TRBD1. Unmatched junction bases numbered 10, after V lost 7 bases and J lost 6 bases. The CDR3 runs to 15 residues. CDR1 MNHEY and CDR2 SVGAGI come from the germline V gene. The CDR3 DNA reads as TGTGCCAGCAAGAACGCCGGGACAGGGTTAAACATTCAGTACTTC. This sequence encodes CASKNAGTGLNIQYF.

The chain employs TRBV15 and TRBJ2-7, with 9 bases matching TRBD1. Germline assignment: CDR1 LNHNV and CDR2 YYDKDF (reference sequence). The V gene end was trimmed by 0 bases and the J gene end by 5 bases; junction bases not matched to a gene: 5. CDR3 size: 15 residues. CDR3 sequence: CATSREGTGMDEQYF. The CDR3 nucleotides read TGTGCCACCAGCAGAGAAGGGACAGGGATGGACGAGCAGTACTTC.

The chain couples TRBV6-5 to TRBJ1-2; D ambiguous. This CDR3 region has 11 residues. Germline loops: CDR1 MNHEY, CDR2 SVGAGI. The V end lost 2 bases, the J end lost 11 bases, and 9 bases lay between the germline ends. The CDR3 reads CASSYEGGYTF. CDR3 bases: TGTGCCAGCAGTTACGAGGGTGGGTACACCTTC.

The chain links TRBV6-1 to TRBJ2-2; D remains unclear. The V end was cut by 6 bases, the J end by 7 bases, with 9 bases between. CDR1 MNHNS and CDR2 SASEGT come from the germline V gene. The CDR3 runs 12 residues. CDR3 nucleotides: TGTGCCAGCAGGAAACTTAACGGGGAGCTGTTTTTT. Amino acids: CASRKLNGELFF.

The count of this clone is one. This chain joins TRBV5-1 and TRBJ2-2, with 7 positions matching TRBD2. Looked up from germline, CDR1 is SGHRS and CDR2 is YFSETQ. This CDR3 is built from 15 residues. The V gene end was trimmed by 5 bases and the J gene end by 6 bases; junction bases not matched to a gene: 10. CDR3 DNA: TGCGCCAGCAGGGGGGGGACGACGGGGCCCGGGGAGCTGTTTTTT. Protein sequence: CASRGGTTGPGELFF. Combining the CDR3 with reference TRBV5-1 and TRBJ2-2 gives the whole variable domain KAGVTQTPRYLIKTRGQQVTLSCSPISGHRSVSWYQQTPGQGLQFLFEYFSETQRNKGNFPGRFSGRQFSNSRSEMNVSTLELGDSALYLCASRGGTTGPGELFFGEGSRLTVL.

The V call is TRBV27, the J call TRBJ2-1, with D possibly TRBD2 on 5 matching bases. The CDR3 is 13 residues long. Germline values: CDR1 MNHEY, CDR2 SMNVEV (reference sequence). With 3 bases removed from V and 9 bases from J, the gap between germline ends came to 12 bases. CDR3 DNA: TGTGCCAGCAGTTTCGAGGGTCGGGTTGAGCAGTTCTTC. Its translation: CASSFEGRVEQFF.

The V and J genes are TRBV9 and TRBJ2-2; maybe TRBD2 (5 bases). The CDR3 is made up of 14 amino acids. The germline CDR1 and CDR2 sequences are SGDLS and YYNGEE. Trimming took off 0 bases at V and 7 bases at J, with 10 bases between the two ends. The CDR3 region has the DNA TGTGCCAGCAGCGTAGAGGAGGTTAACGGGGAGCTGTTTTTT. Amino acids: CASSVEEVNGELFF.

This clone was observed a handful of times. J is TRBJ2-3 and V is TRBV7-6, with 7 nucleotides matching TRBD2. Germline values: CDR1 SGHVS, CDR2 FNYEAQ. The CDR3 has 16 amino acids. J gave up 3 bases and V 4 bases, and 10 bases lay outside the gene matches. The CDR3 loop is CASSYEVGGGTDTQYF. CDR3 nucleotide sequence: TGTGCCAGCAGCTATGAAGTGGGCGGGGGAACAGATACGCAGTATTTT.

CDR3: CAIRELSLANTGELFF. As DNA, the CDR3 is TGTGCCATCAGGGAGCTAAGTCTGGCGAACACCGGGGAGCTGTTTTTT. The chain recombines TRBV10-3 with TRBJ2-2; D gene ambiguous. The CDR3 covers 16 residues. The germline V gene encodes CDR1 ENHRY and CDR2 SYGVKD. V lost 6 bases and J 0 bases, leaving 14 bases between the germline ends.

The J gene is TRBJ1-3, the V gene TRBV7-2; D is perhaps TRBD1 (6 bases). The CDR3 loop spans 14 amino acids. Germline V gene data show CDR1 as SGHTA and CDR2 as FQGNSA. Trimming removed 7 bases at V and 1 base at J, with 11 bases between. The CDR3 DNA reads TGTGCCAGCAAACAGGGCCGGTCTGGAAACACCATATATTTT. Its translation: CASKQGRSGNTIYF.

The chain couples TRBV4-2 to TRBJ2-5; D gene uncertain. Germline V gene lookup returns CDR1 LGHNA and CDR2 YNFKEQ. The CDR3 has 14 amino acids. Trimming pared 1 base from V and 5 bases from J, leaving 11 bases between. The CDR3 DNA reads TGTGCCAGCAGCCAAGTTCTGGGCCCGGAGACCCAGTACTTC. It specifies CASSQVLGPETQYF.